This section outlines one T cell receptor beta chain sequence together with its context. Its antigen is unknown. Use of 60 Vbeta and 13 Jbeta primers characterized the PCR. The assay was immunoSEQ multiplex PCR, and TCRdb's table has in-frame clones only and misses some. This sample has 150,000 to 200,000 clones, with 77% found just once. These data come from a study of cytomegalovirus exposure and HLA in healthy donors. Study conclusions and caveats: It emerged from a later analysis that several of the most significant clusters appeared to be linked to common viral pathogens. It was reported that the classifier diagnosed cytomegalovirus status with high specificity and sensitivity in both the original and validation cohorts.

This TCR was sampled from a man between 18 and 35 years old in good health and CMV-seronegative. The sequenced sample was PBMCs.

The CDR3 here is CATSSAQGVREQYF. CDR3 bases: TGTGCCACCAGCAGCGCACAGGGGGTCCGCGAGCAGTACTTC. The gene calls are TRBV15 and TRBJ2-7; the match to TRBD1 covers 8 bases. Germline CDR1 and CDR2: LNHNV and YYDKDF (reference sequence). V trimming: 3 bases; J trimming: 6 bases; junction bases outside the gene matches: 7. The CDR3 spans 14 residues.